This T cell receptor (beta chain) was obtained from a study of blood T cell repertoires in COVID-19. V lost 3 bases, J lost 7 bases, and 4 bases stayed unmatched. The CDR3 totals 13 residues. CDR1 is LNHDA, CDR2 SQIVND, per germline (reference sequence). Profiled with immunoSEQ multiplex PCR; TCRdb holds only in-frame clones, not every one. Among around 300,000 clones, 88% were seen once, and the ten largest hold around 0.92%. Sequencing input: PBMCs or T cells enriched from blood (not recorded which). The chain is built from TRBV19 and TRBJ2-7; 9 nucleotides agree with TRBD2. This receptor was taken from a young woman who had recovered from COVID-19. The CDR3 here is CASSIRGRGEQYF. CDR3 nucleotides: TGTGCCAGTAGTATCCGCGGGAGGGGGGAGCAGTACTTC.